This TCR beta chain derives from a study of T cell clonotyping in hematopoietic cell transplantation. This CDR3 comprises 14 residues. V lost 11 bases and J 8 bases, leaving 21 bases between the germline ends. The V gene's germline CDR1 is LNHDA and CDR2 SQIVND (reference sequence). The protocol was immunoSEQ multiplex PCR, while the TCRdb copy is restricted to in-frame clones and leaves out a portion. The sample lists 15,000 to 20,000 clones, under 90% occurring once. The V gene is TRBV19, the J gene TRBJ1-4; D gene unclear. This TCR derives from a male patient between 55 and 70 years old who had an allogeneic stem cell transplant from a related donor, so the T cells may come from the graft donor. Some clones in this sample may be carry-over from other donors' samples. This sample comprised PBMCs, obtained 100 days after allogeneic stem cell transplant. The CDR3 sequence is CASRPLPLGEKLFF. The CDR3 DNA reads TGTGCCTCCCGCCCCCTGCCCCTGGGCGAAAAACTGTTTTTT.